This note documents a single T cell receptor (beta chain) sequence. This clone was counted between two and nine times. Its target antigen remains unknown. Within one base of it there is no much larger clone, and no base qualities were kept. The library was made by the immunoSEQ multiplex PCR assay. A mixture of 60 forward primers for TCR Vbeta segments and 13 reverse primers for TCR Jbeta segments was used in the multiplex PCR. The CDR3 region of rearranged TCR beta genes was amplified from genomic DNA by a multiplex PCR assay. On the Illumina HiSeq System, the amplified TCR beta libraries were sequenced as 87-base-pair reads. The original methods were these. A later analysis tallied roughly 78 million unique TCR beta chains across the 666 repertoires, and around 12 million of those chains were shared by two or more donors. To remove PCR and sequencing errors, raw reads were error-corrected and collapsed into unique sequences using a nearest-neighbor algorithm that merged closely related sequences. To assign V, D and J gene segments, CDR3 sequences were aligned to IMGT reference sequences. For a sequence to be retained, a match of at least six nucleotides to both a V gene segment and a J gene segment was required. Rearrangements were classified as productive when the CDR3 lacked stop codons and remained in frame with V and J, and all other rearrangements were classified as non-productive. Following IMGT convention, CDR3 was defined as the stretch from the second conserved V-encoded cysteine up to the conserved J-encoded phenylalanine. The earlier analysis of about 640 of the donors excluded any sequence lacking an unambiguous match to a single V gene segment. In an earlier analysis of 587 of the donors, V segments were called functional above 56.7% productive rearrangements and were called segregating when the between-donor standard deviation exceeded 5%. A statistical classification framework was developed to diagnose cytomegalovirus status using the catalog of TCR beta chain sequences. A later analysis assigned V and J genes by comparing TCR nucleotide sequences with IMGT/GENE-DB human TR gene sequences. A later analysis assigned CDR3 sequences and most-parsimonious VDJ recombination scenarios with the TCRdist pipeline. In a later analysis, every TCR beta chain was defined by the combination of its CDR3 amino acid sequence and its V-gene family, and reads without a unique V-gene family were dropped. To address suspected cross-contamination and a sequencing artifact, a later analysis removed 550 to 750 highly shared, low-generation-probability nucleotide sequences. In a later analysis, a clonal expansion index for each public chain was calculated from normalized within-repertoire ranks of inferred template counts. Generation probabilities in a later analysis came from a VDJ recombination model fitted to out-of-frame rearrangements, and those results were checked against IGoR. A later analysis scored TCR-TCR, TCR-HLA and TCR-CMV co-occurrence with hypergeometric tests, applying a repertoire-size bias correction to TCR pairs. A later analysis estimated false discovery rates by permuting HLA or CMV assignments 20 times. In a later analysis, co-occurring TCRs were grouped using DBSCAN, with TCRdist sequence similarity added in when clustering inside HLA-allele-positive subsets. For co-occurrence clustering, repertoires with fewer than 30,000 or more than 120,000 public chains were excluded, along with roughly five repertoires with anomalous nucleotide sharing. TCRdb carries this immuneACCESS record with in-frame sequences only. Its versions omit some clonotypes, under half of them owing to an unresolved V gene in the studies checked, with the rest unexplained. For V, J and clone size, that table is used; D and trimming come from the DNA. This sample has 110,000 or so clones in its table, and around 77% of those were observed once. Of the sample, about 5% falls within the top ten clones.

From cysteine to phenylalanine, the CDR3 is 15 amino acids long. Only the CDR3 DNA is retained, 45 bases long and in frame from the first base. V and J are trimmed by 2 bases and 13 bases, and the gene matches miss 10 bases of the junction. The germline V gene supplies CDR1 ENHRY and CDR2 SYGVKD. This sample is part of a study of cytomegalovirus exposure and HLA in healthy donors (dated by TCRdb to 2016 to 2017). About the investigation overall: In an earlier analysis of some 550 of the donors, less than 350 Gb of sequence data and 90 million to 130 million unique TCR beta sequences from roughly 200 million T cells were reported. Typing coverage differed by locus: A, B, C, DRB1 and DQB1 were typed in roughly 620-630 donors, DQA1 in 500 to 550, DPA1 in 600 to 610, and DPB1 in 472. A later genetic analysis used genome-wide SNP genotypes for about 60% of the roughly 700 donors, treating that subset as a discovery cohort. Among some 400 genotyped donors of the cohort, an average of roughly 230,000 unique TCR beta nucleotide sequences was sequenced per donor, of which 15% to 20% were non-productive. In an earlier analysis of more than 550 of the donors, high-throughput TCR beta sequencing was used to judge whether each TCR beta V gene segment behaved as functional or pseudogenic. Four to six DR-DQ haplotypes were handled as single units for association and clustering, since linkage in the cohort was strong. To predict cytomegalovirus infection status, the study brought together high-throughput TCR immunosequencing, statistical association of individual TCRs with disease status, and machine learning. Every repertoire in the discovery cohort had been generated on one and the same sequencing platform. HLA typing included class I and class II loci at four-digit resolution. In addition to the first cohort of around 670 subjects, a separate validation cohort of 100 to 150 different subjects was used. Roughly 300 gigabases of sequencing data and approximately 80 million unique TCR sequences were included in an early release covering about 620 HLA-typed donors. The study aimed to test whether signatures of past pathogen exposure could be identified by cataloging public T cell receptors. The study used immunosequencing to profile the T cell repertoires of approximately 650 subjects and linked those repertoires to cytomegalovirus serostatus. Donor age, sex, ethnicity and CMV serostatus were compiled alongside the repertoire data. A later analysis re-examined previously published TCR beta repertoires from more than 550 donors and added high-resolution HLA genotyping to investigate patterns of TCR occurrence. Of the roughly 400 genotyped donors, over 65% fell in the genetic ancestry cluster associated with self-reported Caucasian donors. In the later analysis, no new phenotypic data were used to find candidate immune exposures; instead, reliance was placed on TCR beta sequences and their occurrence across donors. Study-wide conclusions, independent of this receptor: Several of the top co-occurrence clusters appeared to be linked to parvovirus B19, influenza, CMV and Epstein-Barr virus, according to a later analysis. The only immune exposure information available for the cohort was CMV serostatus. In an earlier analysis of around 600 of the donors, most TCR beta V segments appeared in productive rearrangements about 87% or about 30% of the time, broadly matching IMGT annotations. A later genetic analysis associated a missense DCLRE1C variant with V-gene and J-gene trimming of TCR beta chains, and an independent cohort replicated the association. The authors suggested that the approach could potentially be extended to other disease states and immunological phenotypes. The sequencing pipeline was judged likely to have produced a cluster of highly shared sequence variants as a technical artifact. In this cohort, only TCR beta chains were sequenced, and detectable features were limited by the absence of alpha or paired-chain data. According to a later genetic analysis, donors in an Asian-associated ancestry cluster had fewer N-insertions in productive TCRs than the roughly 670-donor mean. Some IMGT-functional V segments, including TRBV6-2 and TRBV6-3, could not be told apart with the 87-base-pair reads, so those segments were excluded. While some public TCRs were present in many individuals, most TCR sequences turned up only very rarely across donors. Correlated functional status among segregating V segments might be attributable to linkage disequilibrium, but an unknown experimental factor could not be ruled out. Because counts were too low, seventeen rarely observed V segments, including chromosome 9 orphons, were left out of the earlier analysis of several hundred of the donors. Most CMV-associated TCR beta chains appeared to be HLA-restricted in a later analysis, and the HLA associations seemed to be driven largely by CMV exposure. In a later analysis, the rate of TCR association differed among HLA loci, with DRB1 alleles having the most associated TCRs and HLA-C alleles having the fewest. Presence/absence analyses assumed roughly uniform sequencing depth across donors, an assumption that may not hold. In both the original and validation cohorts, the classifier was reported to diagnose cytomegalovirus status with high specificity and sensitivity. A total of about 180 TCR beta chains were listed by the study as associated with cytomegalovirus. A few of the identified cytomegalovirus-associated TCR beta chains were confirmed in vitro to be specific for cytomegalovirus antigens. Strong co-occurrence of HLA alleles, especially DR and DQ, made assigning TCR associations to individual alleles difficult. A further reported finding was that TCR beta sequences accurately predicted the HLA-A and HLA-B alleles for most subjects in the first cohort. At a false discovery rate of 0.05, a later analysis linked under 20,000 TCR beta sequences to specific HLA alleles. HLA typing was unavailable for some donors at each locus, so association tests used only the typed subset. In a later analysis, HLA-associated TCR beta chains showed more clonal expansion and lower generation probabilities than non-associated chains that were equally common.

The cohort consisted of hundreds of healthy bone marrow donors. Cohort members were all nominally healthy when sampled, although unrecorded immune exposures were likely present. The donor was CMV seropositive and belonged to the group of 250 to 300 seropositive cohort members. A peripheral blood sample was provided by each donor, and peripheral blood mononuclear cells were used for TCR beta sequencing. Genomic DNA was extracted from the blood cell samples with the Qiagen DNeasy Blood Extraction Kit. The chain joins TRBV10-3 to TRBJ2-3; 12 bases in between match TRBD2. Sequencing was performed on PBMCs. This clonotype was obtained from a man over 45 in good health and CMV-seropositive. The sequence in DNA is TGTGCCATCAGTGAGCGGACTAGCGGGGCGGCCCCAAAGTATTTT. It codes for CAISERTSGAAPKYF.